Listed below are T cell receptor beta chains from one sample, sequenced in a study of prognosis after radiotherapy for stage I lung cancer. In TCRdb, the multiplex PCR reads were re-called with MiXCR into one record per CDR3 protein. This table has some 15,000 distinct CDR3 sequences, roughly a quarter appearing once. The material sequenced was PBMCs, taken before or after stereotactic body radiation therapy (not recorded which). The receptor set was obtained from a donor over 45 with non-small cell lung cancer. CDR3s include the opening cysteine and the closing phenylalanine or tryptophan. D genes are given only for firm matches. Clone size appears in some rows only: once, few, many, or a class for an expanded clone.

D gene	J gene	clone size	V gene	CDR3 DNA	CDR3 protein
NA	TRBJ1-2	once	TRBV5-1	TGCGCCAGCAGCCCGACGGGGGGCGCAAGCGACTATGGCTACACCTTC	CASSPTGGASDYGYTF
TRBD1	TRBJ2-7	many	TRBV18	TGTGCCAGCTCGAAAACAGGGGCCTACGAGCAGTACTTC	CASSKTGAYEQYF
NA	TRBJ2-3	medium-sized	TRBV5-1	TGCGCCAGCAGCTTGGCTCCAGGGTCGGGGACAGATACGCAGTATTTT	CASSLAPGSGTDTQYF
NA	TRBJ1-6	many	TRBV6-5	TGTGCCAGCAGTTACTCGAGGAGCTCCTATAATTCACCCCTCCACTTT	CASSYSRSSYNSPLHF
TRBD1	TRBJ1-2	many	TRBV20-1	TGCAGTGCCTTCTTGACAGGGGAGGATGGCTACACCTTC	CSAFLTGEDGYTF
NA	TRBJ2-3	many	TRBV25-1	TGTGCCCCGTTGGGGGCAGCCCCTAAGCGGGCAGATACGCAGTATTTT	CAPLGAAPKRADTQYF
NA	TRBJ1-1	few	TRBV3-1	TGTGCCAGCAGCTCCCGGGGGTCGAACACTGAAGCTCTCTTT	CASSSRGSNTEALF
NA	TRBJ2-7	NA	TRBV3-1	TGTGCCAGCAGATTGGGCCCGGACACTCTCGAGCAGTACTTC	CASRLGPDTLEQYF
TRBD1	TRBJ2-1	many	TRBV19	TGTGCCAGTAGTATCACAGGGGTCCCCAATGAGCAGTTCTTC	CASSITGVPNEQFF
NA	TRBJ2-6	many	TRBV27	TGTGCCAGCAGTTTCGACAGGTCTAGCTCTGGGGCCAACGTCCTGACTTTC	CASSFDRSSSGANVLTF
NA	TRBJ1-4	many	TRBV7-9	TGTGCCAGCAACATAGGGTTTGAAAAACTGTTTTTT	CASNIGFEKLFF
NA	TRBJ2-7	many	TRBV18	TGTGCCAGCTCACTCCCCTTGGGAGGGGGATCCTCCTACGAGCAGTACTTC	CASSLPLGGGSSYEQYF
TRBD2	TRBJ2-3	medium-sized	TRBV20-1	TGCAGTGCTAGACTAGCGGGGACAGATACGCAGTATTTT	CSARLAGTDTQYF
TRBD1	TRBJ1-6	many	TRBV18	TGTGCCAGCTCAACCGGGACAGGGGTGTCTAATTCACCCCTCCACTTT	CASSTGTGVSNSPLHF
NA	TRBJ2-5	NA	TRBV25-1	TGTGCCAGCAGTGATTTAAGACAAGAGACCCAGTACTTC	CASSDLRQETQYF
TRBD2	TRBJ2-3	many	TRBV27	TGTGCCAGACGGCCCGGGACTAGCGTACAAAACACAGATACGCAGTATTTT	CARRPGTSVQNTDTQYF
TRBD1	TRBJ1-1	many	TRBV4-1	TGCGCCAGCAGCCAATTGGGGACAGGCGGGGCTTTCTTT	CASSQLGTGGAFF
NA	TRBJ2-7	many	TRBV18	TGTGCCAGCTCAGCACGCGGGGCCTCCTACGAGCAGTACTTC	CASSARGASYEQYF
TRBD1	TRBJ2-3	medium-sized	TRBV5-1	TGCGCCAGCAGCTTGGCCAGGGGGTATCCAGATACGCAGTATTTT	CASSLARGYPDTQYF
NA	TRBJ2-2	medium-sized	TRBV5-1	TGCGCCAGCAGCTTGTATGGGGTGAACACCGGGGAGCTGTTTTTT	CASSLYGVNTGELFF
NA	TRBJ2-7	NA	TRBV7-8	TGTGCCAGCAGCTTTTGGGGCGATAGTCCCTACGAGCAGTACTTC	CASSFWGDSPYEQYF
NA	TRBJ2-5	many	TRBV3-1	TGTGCCAGCAGCCTTCAAGAGACCCAGTACTTC	CASSLQETQYF
TRBD1	TRBJ2-5	many	TRBV20-1	TGCAGTGCTCCGGGACAGGGGAGGGAGACCCAGTACTTC	CSAPGQGRETQYF
TRBD2	TRBJ2-5	many	TRBV19	TGTGCCAGTAGTCTAAGCGGGAGAGAGACCCAGTACTTC	CASSLSGRETQYF
TRBD2	TRBJ2-3	medium-sized	TRBV5-1	TGCGCCAGCAGCTTGAGCGGGACGGGTGGAGATACGCAGTATTTT	CASSLSGTGGDTQYF
NA	TRBJ2-2	medium-sized	TRBV24-1	TGTGCCACCAGTGATTTGTCCCCCGAGAGCGAGCTGTTTTTT	CATSDLSPESELFF
TRBD2	TRBJ2-5	many	TRBV3-1	TGTGCCAGCAGCCACGGAGGACGCCGGGGGGGAGGAGAGACCCAGTACTTC	CASSHGGRRGGGETQYF
TRBD2	TRBJ2-1	many	TRBV5-4	TGTGCCAGCAGCTTGGGGATTCTTAGCGGGGAGCAGTTCTTC	CASSLGILSGEQFF
NA	TRBJ2-7	many	TRBV28	TGTGCCAGCAGTGAACCGGGACTCAGATCCTACGAGCAGTACTTC	CASSEPGLRSYEQYF
NA	TRBJ2-7	NA	TRBV12-3/TRBV12-4	TGTGCCAGCAGTTTAGCGCGTTGGGACGAACAGTACTTC	CASSLARWDEQYF
TRBD2	TRBJ2-2	NA	TRBV20-1	TGCAGTGTCACTAGCGGATCTAACACCGGGGAGCTGTTTTTT	CSVTSGSNTGELFF
TRBD1	TRBJ1-1	many	TRBV6-1	TGTGCCACCCGGGCGCAGGGGGCGGTTGAAGCTTTCTTT	CATRAQGAVEAFF
TRBD2	TRBJ2-7	medium-sized	TRBV7-9	TGTGCCAGCAGCGTTAGCGGGGTTACCTACGAGCAGTACTTC	CASSVSGVTYEQYF
TRBD2	TRBJ2-3	many	TRBV2	TGTGCCAGCAGTGTAAGCGGGAGACCTAGCACAGATACGCAGTATTTT	CASSVSGRPSTDTQYF
TRBD1	TRBJ2-7	many	TRBV20-1	TGCAGTGCAAAATACCCTCCGGGACAGGGGCTGGGTGAGCAGTACTTC	CSAKYPPGQGLGEQYF
TRBD1	TRBJ2-1	many	TRBV19	TGTGCCAGTTCGGGACAGGTATACAATGAGCAGTTCTTC	CASSGQVYNEQFF
TRBD1	TRBJ2-1	many	TRBV7-3	TGTGCCAGCAGCCTACAGGGGGGCACCTACAATGAGCAGTTCTTC	CASSLQGGTYNEQFF
TRBD2	TRBJ2-5	once	TRBV4-1	TGCGCCAGCAGCCTAGCGACTAGCGTGATGGTCCCCGAGACCCAGTACTTC	CASSLATSVMVPETQYF